The clone carrying this TCR beta chain was picked up many times. Its antigen is not known. These data belong to a study of T-cell reconstitution after alpha-beta-depleted transplantation in children. V shed 1 base and J 9 bases; nucleotides not matched to a gene: 6. The CDR3 runs 16 residues. General observations from the study: Alpha-beta T cells present about two months after transplant were reported to originate from several hundred expanded graft clones. Certain patients had high TCRbeta diversity at day 60, and it came from recipient T cells and thymic progenitors that survived. T-cell numbers and diversity, one year after transplant, stemmed largely from T cells that were newly produced.

The authors prepared the TCRbeta library with unique molecular identifiers. TCRdb fed the PCR reads into MiXCR, producing one record per CDR3 protein. The table records 90,000 to 130,000 distinct CDR3 sequences, 10% of them present only once. This receptor was identified in a boy aged 2 to 10 with acute lymphoblastic leukemia, due to receive a stem cell transplant. This sample comprised PBMCs, obtained before TCRalphabeta/CD19-depleted stem cell transplant. The chain employs TRBV12-3 or TRBV12-4 and TRBJ1-6; 10 bases match TRBD1. The CDR3: CASSLGRTGGSSPLHF. The CDR3 DNA reads as TGTGCCAGCAGTTTAGGTCGGACAGGGGGAAGTTCACCCCTCCACTTT.